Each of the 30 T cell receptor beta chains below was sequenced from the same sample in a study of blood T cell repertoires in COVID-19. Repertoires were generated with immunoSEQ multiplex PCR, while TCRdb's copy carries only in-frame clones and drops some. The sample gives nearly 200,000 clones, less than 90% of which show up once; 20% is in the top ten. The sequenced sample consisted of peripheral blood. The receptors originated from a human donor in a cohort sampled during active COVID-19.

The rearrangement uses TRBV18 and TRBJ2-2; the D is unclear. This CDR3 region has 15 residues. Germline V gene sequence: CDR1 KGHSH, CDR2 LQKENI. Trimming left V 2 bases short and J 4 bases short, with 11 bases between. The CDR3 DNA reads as TGTGCCAGCTCACCATCCCCAGGAACCACCGGGGAGCTGTTTTTT. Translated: CASSPSPGTTGELFF.

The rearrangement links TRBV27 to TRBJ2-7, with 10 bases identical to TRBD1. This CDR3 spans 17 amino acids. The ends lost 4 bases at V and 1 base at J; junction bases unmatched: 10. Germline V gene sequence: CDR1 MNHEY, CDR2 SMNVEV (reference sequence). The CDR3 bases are TGTGCCAGCAGTTGGGTGGGGACAGGGGTTAAATCCTACGAGCAGTACTTC. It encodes CASSWVGTGVKSYEQYF.

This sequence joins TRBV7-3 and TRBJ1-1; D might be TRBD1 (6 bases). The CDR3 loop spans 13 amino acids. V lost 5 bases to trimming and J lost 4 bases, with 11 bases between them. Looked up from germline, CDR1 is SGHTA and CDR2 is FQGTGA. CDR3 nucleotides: TGTGCCAGCAGCGCAGGGGTCGGCACTGAAGCTTTCTTT. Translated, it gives CASSAGVGTEAFF.

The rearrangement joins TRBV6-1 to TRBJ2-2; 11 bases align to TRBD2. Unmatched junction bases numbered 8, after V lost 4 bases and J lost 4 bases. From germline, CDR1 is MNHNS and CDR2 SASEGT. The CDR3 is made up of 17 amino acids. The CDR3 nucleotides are TGTGCCAGCAGTGCATTAGCGGGGGGGCCAGTCACCGGGGAGCTGTTTTTT. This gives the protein CASSALAGGPVTGELFF.

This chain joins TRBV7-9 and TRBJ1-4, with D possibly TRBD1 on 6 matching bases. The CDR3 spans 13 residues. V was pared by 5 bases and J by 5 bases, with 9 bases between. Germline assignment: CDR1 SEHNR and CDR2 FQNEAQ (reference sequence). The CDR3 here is CASSRTGNEKLFF. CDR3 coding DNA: TGTGCCAGCAGCCGCACAGGGAATGAAAAACTGTTTTTT.

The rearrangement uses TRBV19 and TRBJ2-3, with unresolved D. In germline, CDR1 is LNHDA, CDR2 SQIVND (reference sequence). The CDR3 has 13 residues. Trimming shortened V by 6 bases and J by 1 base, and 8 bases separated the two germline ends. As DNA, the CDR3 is TGTGCCAGTAGCTTCCAGGGCACAGATACGCAGTATTTT. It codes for CASSFQGTDTQYF.

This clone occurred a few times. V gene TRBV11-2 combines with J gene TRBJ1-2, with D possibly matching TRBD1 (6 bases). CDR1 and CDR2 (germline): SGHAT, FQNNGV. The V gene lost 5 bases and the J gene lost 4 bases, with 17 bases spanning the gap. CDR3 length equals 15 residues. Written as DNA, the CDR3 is TGTGCCAGCAGCCGAATCGAAAGGGGGATCTATGGCTACACCTTC. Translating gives CASSRIERGIYGYTF.

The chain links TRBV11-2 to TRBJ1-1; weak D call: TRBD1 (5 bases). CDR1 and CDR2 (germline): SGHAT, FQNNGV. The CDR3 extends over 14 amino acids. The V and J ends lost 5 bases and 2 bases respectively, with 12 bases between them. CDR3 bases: TGTGCCAGCAGCGGGACTCGGGGTAACACTGAAGCTTTCTTT. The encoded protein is CASSGTRGNTEAFF.

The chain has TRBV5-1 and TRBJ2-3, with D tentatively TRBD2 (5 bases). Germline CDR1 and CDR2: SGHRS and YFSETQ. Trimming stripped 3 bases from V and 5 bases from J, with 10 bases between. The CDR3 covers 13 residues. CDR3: CASSSAGGDTQYF. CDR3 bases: TGCGCCAGCAGCTCGGCGGGCGGAGATACGCAGTATTTT.

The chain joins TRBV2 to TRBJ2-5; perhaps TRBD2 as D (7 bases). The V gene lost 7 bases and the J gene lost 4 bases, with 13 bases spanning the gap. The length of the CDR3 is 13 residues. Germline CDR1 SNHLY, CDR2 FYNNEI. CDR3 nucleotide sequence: TGTGCCAGCAAACCTGGGGGGGCAGAGACCCAGTACTTC. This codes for CASKPGGAETQYF.

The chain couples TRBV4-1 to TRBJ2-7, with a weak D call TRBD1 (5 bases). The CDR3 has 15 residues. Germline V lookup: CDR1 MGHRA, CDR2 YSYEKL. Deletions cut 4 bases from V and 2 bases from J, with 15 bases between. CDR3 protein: CASSPGDSRTYEQYF. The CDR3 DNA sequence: TGCGCCAGCAGCCCAGGAGACAGCCGAACCTACGAGCAGTACTTC.

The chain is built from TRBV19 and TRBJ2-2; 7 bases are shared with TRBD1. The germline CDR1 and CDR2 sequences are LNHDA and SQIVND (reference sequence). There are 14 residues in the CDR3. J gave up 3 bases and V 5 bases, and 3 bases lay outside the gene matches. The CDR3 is CASSEGAYTGELFF. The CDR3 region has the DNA TGTGCCAGTAGTGAGGGGGCATACACCGGGGAGCTGTTTTTT.

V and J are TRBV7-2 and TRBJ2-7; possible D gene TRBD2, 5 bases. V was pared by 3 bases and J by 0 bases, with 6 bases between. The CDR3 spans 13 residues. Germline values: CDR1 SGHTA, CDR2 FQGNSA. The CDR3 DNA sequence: TGTGCCAGCAGCTTGCGGGTCTCCTACGAGCAGTACGTC. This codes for CASSLRVSYEQYV.

CDR3 protein: CASSRQGAGYEQYF. The CDR3 coding sequence is TGTGCCAGCAGCCGACAGGGGGCGGGTTACGAGCAGTACTTC. The J gene is TRBJ2-7, the V gene TRBV6-6; 10 nucleotides align to TRBD1. The CDR3 totals 14 residues. CDR1 is MNHNY, CDR2 SVGAGI, per germline (reference sequence). V dropped 6 bases and J dropped 4; count of bases not matched to a gene: 6.

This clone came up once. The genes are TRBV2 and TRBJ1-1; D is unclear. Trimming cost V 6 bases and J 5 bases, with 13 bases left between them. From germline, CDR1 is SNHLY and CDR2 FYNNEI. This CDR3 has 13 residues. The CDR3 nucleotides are TGTGCCAGCAGAGTGTCACGTGAGACTGAAGCTTTCTTT. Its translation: CASRVSRETEAFF.

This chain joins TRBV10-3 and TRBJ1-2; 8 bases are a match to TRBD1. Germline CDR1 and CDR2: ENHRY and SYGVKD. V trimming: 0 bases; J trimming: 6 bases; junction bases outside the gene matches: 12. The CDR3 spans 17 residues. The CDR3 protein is CAISESRTQQGGDGYTF. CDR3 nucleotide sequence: TGTGCCATCAGTGAGTCAAGAACTCAACAGGGGGGCGATGGCTACACCTTC.

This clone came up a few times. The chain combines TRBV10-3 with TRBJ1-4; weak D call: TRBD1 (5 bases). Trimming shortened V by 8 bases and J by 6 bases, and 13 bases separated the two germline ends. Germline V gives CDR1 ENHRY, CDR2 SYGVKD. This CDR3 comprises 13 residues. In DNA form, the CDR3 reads TGTGCCATCGGGGCAGGGAGGGATGAAAAACTGTTTTTT. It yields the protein CAIGAGRDEKLFF.

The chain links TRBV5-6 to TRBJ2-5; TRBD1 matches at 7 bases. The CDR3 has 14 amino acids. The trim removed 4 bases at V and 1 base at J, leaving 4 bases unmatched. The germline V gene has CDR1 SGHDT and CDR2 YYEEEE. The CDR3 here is CASSARDSQETQYF. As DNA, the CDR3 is TGTGCCAGCAGCGCTCGGGACAGCCAAGAGACCCAGTACTTC.

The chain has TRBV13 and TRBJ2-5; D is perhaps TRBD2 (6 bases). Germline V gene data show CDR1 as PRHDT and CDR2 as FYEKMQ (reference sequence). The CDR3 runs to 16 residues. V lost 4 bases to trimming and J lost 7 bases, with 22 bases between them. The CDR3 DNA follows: TGTGCCAGCAGCTCCCGGGCTCACTTAAAGGAGGGGACCCAGTACTTC. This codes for CASSSRAHLKEGTQYF.

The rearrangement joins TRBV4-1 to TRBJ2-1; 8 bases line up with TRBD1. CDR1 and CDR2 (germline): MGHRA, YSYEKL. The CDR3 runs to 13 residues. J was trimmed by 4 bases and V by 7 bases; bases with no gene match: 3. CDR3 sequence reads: CASTTGGYNEQFF. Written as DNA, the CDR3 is TGCGCCAGCACTACAGGGGGATACAATGAGCAGTTCTTC.

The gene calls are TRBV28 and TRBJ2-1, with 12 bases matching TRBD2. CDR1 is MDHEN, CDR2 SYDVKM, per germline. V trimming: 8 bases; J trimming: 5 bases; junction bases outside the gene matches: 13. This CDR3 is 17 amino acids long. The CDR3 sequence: CASPPTSGSKPDNEQFF. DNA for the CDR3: TGTGCCAGCCCTCCGACTAGCGGGAGTAAACCTGACAATGAGCAGTTCTTC.

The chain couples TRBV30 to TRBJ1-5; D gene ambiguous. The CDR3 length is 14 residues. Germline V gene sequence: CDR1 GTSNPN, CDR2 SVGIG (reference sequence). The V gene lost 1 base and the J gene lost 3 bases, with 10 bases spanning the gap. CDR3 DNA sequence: TGTGCCTGGAGTGCGACCGGGGACAATCAGCCCCAGCATTTT. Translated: CAWSATGDNQPQHF.

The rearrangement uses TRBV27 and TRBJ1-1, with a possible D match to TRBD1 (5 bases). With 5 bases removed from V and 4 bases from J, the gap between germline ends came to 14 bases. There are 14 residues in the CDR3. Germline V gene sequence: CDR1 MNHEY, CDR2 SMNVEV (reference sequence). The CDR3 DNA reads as TGTGCCAGCAGTCTCGTTTTTGGGGCCACTGAAGCTTTCTTT. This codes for CASSLVFGATEAFF.

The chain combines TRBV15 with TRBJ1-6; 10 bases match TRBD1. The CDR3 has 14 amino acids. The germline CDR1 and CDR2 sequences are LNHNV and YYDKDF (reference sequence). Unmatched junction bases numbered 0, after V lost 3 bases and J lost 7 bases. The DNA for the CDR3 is TGTGCCACCAGCAGGGGACAGGGGAATTCACCCCTCCACTTT. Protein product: CATSRGQGNSPLHF.

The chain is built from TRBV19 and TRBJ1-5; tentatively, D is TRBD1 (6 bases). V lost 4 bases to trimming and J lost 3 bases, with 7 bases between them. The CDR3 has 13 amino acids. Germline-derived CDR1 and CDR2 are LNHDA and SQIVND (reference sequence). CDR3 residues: CASSTGANQPQHF. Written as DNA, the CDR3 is TGTGCCAGTAGTACAGGGGCCAATCAGCCCCAGCATTTT.

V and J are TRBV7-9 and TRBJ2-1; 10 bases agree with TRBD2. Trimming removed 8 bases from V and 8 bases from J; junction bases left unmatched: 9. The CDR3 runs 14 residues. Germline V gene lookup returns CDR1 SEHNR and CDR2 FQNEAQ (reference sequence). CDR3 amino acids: CASLAAGGPDEQFF. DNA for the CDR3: TGTGCCAGCCTTGCAGCGGGAGGGCCCGATGAGCAGTTCTTC. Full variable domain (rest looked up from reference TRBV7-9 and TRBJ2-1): DTGVSQNPRHKITKRGQNVTFRCDPISEHNRLYWYRQTLGQGPEFLTYFQNEAQLEKSRLLSDRFSAERPKGSFSTLEIQRTEQGDSAMYLCASLAAGGPDEQFFGPGTRLTVL.

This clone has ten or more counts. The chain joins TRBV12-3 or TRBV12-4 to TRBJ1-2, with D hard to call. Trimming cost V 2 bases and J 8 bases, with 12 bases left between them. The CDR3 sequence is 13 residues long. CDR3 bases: TGTGCCAGCAGTTTACGAGGGCTGGGAGGCTACACCTTC. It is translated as CASSLRGLGGYTF.

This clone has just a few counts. The CDR3 sequence is CAWTQGVYRASSYNSPLHF. CDR3 DNA sequence: TGTGCCTGGACCCAGGGAGTTTACAGGGCGAGCTCCTATAATTCACCCCTCCACTTT. This chain connects TRBV30 to TRBJ1-6, with a possible D match to TRBD1 (6 bases). This CDR3 spans 19 amino acids. V was shortened by 4 bases and J by 0 bases, with 22 bases between the two germline ends. In germline, CDR1 is GTSNPN, CDR2 SVGIG (reference sequence).

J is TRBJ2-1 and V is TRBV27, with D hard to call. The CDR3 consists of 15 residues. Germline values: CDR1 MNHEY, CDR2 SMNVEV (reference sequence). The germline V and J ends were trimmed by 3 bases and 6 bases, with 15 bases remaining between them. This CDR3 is CASSFSGRVGNEQFF. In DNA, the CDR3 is TGTGCCAGCAGTTTCTCCGGCCGGGTAGGCAATGAGCAGTTCTTC.

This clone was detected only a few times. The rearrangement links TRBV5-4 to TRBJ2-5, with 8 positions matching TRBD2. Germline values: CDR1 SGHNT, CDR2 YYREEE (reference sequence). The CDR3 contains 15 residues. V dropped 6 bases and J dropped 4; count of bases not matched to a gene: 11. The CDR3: CASTNGGGIGETQYF. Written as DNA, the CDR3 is TGTGCCAGCACCAACGGCGGGGGGATCGGAGAGACCCAGTACTTC.